These T cell receptor beta chains were read from a single sample in a study of CD8+ T cells in alopecia areata. TCRdb's copy holds only in-frame clones and misses some; the assay was immunoSEQ multiplex PCR. The table has some 130,000 clones, roughly 61% seen once; the top ten hold approximately 6.5%. Source: CD4+ T cells sorted from blood, taken at week 0. The receptor source for this set is a human donor with alopecia areata. CDR3s include the opening cysteine and the closing phenylalanine or tryptophan.

>14|TRBV7-2
CASSSDRASETQYF
>13|TRBV4-3
CASSQVILTPLHF
>11|TRBV11-2
CASSSPETQYF
>17|TRBV12-5
CASGLGGSTSSYNEQFF
>15|TRBV9
CASSQLGSGANVLTF
>14|TRBV7-2
CASSLGSPPDEQYF
>13|TRBV18
CASSPLRGYEQYF
>17|TRBV5-6
CASSLWGATADIYGYTF
>15|TRBV2
CASSPDRGPQETQYF
>13|TRBV6-6
CASSYVGGYGYTF
>14|TRBV5-1
CASSFRGPTDEQYF
>15|TRBV10-3
CAISEDGLGNSPLHF
>14|TRBV5-1
CASSQGRPNYGYTF
>15|TRBV29-1
CSVGVSSGNTGELFF
>14|TRBV28
CASSLTQPPGELFF
>18|TRBV5-1
CASSLGRGGGGSYNEQFF
>13|TRBV18
CASSPTANTEAFF
>16|TRBV25-1
CASSEYGSGVGEEQYF
>20|TRBV7-8
CASSLILGPGSIENTGELFF
>14|TRBV5-4
CASSLVGQSYGYTF
>16|TRBV25-1
CASSEGGTSGGNEQFF
>11|TRBV19
CAFPLGQPQHF
>12|TRBV7-2
CASSLGLYGYTF
>16|TRBV4-2
CASSHLLGQGALEAFF
>15|TRBV5-6
CASSLVSGSTDTQYF
>13|TRBV9
CASSLGLADEQFF
>14|TRBV7-8
CASGTSSYNSPLHF
>12|TRBV30
CAWSAVPYGYTF
>14|TRBV5-1
CASSIGQGNTEAFF
>15|TRBV6-1
CASSESGWNTGELFF
>16|TRBV14
CASSQLIGEPSDGYTF
>13|TRBV5-1
CASSLWIQETQYF
>13|TRBV29-1
CSVADRAATEAFF
>13|TRBV10-1
CASSSGVNYGYTF
>13|TRBV30
CAWSTGSGEKLFF
>18|TRBV30
CAWRRGVRTSGFQETQYF
>14|TRBV10-3
CAIRQGAGGDTQYF
>12|TRBV2
CATAQGNYGYTF
>11|TRBV30
CAWSALTEAFF
>15|TRBV19
CASSAHGTVNTEAFF
>13|TRBV4-2
CASRSRRSNEQFF
>13|TRBV5-1
CASSAGMNTEAFF
>15|TRBV6-6
CASSSGQGSNQPQHF
>12|TRBV9
CASSVVGGSLHF
>11|TRBV7-9
CASSLSDTQYF
>14|TRBV27
CASSPHGRSYEQYF
>16|TRBV28
CASSPGGAGMDQPQHF
>14|TRBV29-1
CSVEDFLAPDTQYF
>15|TRBV6-6
CASTDSLAGYGGYTF
>14|TRBV5-6
CASNIIGSGNTIYF
>14|TRBV30
CAWSLTGGSEKLFF
>13|TRBV2
CASRGDRAGELFF